The source of this T cell receptor (beta chain) is a study of shared clonotypes between healthy human individuals. Here immunoSEQ multiplex PCR was the method, and the copy in TCRdb shows in-frame clones only, minus some. The sample carries about 1.5 million clones, 95% to 99% recorded once. The CDR3 is 14 amino acids. Germline CDR1 is MDHEN and CDR2 is SYDVKM. V lost 6 bases and J lost 1, with 12 bases in between. Sequenced material: naive CD4+ T cells sorted from blood. Regarding subset: CD45RA+ positively selected. The chain links TRBV28 to TRBJ2-5; D possibly matches TRBD1 or TRBD2 (5 bases each). The TCR comes from a man aged 25 to 40 in good health. As DNA, the CDR3 is TGTGCCAGCAGGAGAGGGGAGACCCAAGAGACCCAGTACTTC. Translation gives CASRRGETQETQYF.